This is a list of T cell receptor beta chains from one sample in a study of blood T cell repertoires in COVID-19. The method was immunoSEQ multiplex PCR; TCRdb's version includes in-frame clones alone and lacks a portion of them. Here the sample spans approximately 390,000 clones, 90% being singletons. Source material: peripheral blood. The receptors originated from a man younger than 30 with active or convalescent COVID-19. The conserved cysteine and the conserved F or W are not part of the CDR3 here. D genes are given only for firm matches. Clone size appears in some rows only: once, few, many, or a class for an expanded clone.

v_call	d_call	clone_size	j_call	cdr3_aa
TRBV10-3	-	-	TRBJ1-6	AISRIQGGNSPLH
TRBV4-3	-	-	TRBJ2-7	ASSQDLSGSSYEQY
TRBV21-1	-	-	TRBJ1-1	ASTAHPGEDMNTEAF
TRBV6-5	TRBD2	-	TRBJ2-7	ASSSAGTSDNEQY
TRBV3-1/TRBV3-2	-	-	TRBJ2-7	ASSLRGSYEQY
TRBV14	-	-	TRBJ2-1	ASSETGDHSYNEQF
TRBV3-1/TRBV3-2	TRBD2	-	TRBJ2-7	ASSQAGGFYEQY
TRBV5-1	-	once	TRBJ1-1	ASSLEGARYLPF
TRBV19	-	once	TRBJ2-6	ASRTAGAGANVLT
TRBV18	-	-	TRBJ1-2	ASSPYNRDVLYGYT
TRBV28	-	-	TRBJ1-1	ASSSGSPGRAEAF
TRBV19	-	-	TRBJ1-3	ASSMGLGRIGNTIY
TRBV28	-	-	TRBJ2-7	ASRTPGSNLEQY
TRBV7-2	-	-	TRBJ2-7	ASTSNSGRSYEQY
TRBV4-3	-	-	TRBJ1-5	ASSQGPGTQPQH
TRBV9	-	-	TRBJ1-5	ASSVGENNQPQH
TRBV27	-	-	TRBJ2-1	ASSFLGGNEQF
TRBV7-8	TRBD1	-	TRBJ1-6	ASIPNRGQGNSPLH
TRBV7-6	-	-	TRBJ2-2	ASSLVPLTANTGELF
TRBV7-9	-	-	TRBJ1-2	ASSEGGLSEGYYGYT
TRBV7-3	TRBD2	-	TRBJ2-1	ASSLQLAGHNEQF
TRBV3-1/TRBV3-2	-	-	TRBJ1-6	ASSQAIGSPLH
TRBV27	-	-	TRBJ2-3	ASSFLAIADTQY
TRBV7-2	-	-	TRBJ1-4	ASSSSGRGRGEKLF
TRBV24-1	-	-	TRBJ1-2	ATSDRGENYGYT
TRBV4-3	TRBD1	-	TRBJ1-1	ASSSRTGTGTEAF
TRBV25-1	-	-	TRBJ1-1	ASSDPTNTEAF